This record looks at one T cell receptor (beta chain) sequence and its context. These data are taken from a study of T cell responses to AZD1222 COVID-19 vaccine. Sequencing used immunoSEQ multiplex PCR; TCRdb keeps in-frame clones, though not all of them. In the table there are around 67,000 clones, 65% to 85% of which are singletons. This TCR was sampled from an adult in good health. The specimen comprised peripheral blood, sampled on day 0 of AZD1222 vaccination.

The CDR3 loop is CASSLVGGGDNEQFF. The CDR3 region has the DNA TGTGCCAGCAGCTTGGTGGGGGGCGGGGACAATGAGCAGTTCTTC. J is TRBJ2-1 and V is TRBV5-6; D may be TRBD1 or TRBD2 (6 bases each). CDR3 length: 15 amino acids. The germline V gene has CDR1 SGHDT and CDR2 YYEEEE. V was pared by 0 bases and J by 5 bases, with 12 bases between.